This T cell receptor (beta chain) is from a study of blood T cell repertoires in COVID-19. Participants reported their clinical history, and cohort assignment relied on those reports. Either two negative PCRs, clearance, or symptom resolution qualified Cohort 3 donors as recovered. V was pared by 4 bases and J by 0 bases, with 13 bases between. Germline V gene data show CDR1 as SEHNR and CDR2 as FQNEAQ (reference sequence). The CDR3 length is 15 residues. TCRdb's table, derived via immunoSEQ multiplex PCR, lists solely in-frame clones and lacks some. The sample has about 200,000 clones; 89% are singletons.

Material for sequencing was PBMCs or T cells enriched from blood (not recorded which). The chain is built from TRBV7-9 and TRBJ2-7; D is tentatively TRBD1 or TRBD2 (7 bases each). The receptor was isolated from a young woman who had recovered from COVID-19. The CDR3 DNA is TGTGCCAGCAGCTCAGCGGGACAGAGCTCCTACGAGCAGTACTTC. Protein: CASSSAGQSSYEQYF.